The rows below give T cell receptor beta chains drawn from one sample of a study of T cell repertoires in cytomegalovirus infection. These receptors have no known antigen. In TCRdb, the reads were re-called with MiXCR into one record per CDR3 protein. The repertoire holds hundreds of thousands of distinct CDR3 sequences, roughly 34% seen once, with roughly 16% in the top ten. The sequencing here drew on cultured PBMCs, taken from culture after CMV antigen stimulation. The receptor source for this set is a human donor in good health (CMV status not recorded). Some clones in this sample may be carry-over from other donors' samples. CDR3s include the opening cysteine and the closing phenylalanine or tryptophan. A D gene is named only where the DNA matches it firmly. Rows give clone size only sometimes, using once, few, many, or a class for an expanded clone.

d_call	v_call	clone_size	j_call	cdr3_aa	cdr3_nt
TRBD2	TRBV4-2	once	TRBJ2-7	CASSQGRVARLAGGYEQYF	TGTGCCAGCAGCCAAGGGAGGGTGGCGAGACTAGCGGGAGGCTACGAGCAGTACTTC
TRBD2	TRBV11-2	.	TRBJ2-1	CASSPGVAGIGNEQFF	TGTGCCAGCAGCCCCGGGGTAGCGGGCATTGGCAATGAGCAGTTCTTC
.	TRBV18	.	TRBJ2-7	CASSRVSGTPDPVSTEQYF	TGTGCCAGCTCACGCGTTTCCGGGACACCCGACCCAGTCTCGACTGAGCAGTACTTC
.	TRBV25-1	few	TRBJ1-1	CASSPSPGFNTEAFF	TGTGCCAGCAGTCCGTCGCCGGGTTTTAACACTGAAGCTTTCTTT
.	TRBV12-3/TRBV12-4	.	TRBJ2-4	CASSFWTSRTAKNIQYF	TGTGCCAGCAGTTTCTGGACTTCCCGGACAGCCAAAAACATTCAGTACTTC
.	TRBV7-2	many	TRBJ2-5	CASSPPPGGETQYF	TGTGCCAGCAGCCCCCCCCCGGGTGGGGAGACCCAGTACTTC
TRBD2	TRBV7-6	.	TRBJ2-1	CASSFEGAGASFSYNEQFF	TGTGCCAGCAGCTTTGAAGGGGCGGGAGCCTCCTTCTCCTACAATGAGCAGTTCTTC
TRBD2	TRBV7-3	.	TRBJ2-3	CASSVPGLAGDTQYF	TGTGCCAGCAGCGTACCGGGACTAGCGGGAGATACGCAGTATTTT
TRBD1	TRBV12-3/TRBV12-4	.	TRBJ1-2	CASSFGTGTYGYTF	TGTGCCAGCAGTTTCGGGACAGGGACCTATGGCTACACCTTC
.	TRBV7-2	many	TRBJ2-5	CASSSKKTQYF	TGTGCCAGCAGCTCCAAGAAGACCCAGTACTTC
.	TRBV6-5	few	TRBJ2-3	CASSQTPDASTDTQYF	TGTGCCAGCAGTCAGACCCCGGACGCTAGCACAGATACGCAGTATTTT
.	TRBV19	few	TRBJ2-6	CASTTLRSGANVLTF	TGTGCCAGTACTACGCTTCGCTCTGGGGCCAACGTCCTGACTTTC
.	TRBV19	.	TRBJ2-5	CASSLVAQTTRETQYF	TGTGCCAGTAGTTTAGTAGCGCAGACCACTCGGGAGACCCAGTACTTC
.	TRBV7-2	few	TRBJ2-7	CASSLAQQGEQYF	TGTGCCAGCAGCTTAGCGCAACAGGGAGAGCAGTACTTC
.	TRBV5-6	.	TRBJ1-1	CASSLPGRWGTEAFF	TGTGCCAGCAGCTTGCCCGGACGGTGGGGCACTGAAGCTTTCTTT
.	TRBV2	few	TRBJ1-3	CASSGTEGNTIYF	TGTGCCAGCAGTGGGACAGAAGGAAACACCATATATTTT
.	TRBV6-1	.	TRBJ2-7	CASTEAGLSYEQYF	TGTGCCAGCACCGAAGCGGGCCTCTCCTACGAGCAGTACTTC
TRBD1	TRBV7-2	many	TRBJ2-5	CASSDRGRIQETQYF	TGTGCCAGCAGCGACAGGGGGCGAATTCAAGAGACCCAGTACTTC
TRBD2	TRBV7-6	.	TRBJ2-1	CASSRGTSVYNEQFF	TGTGCCAGCAGCCGCGGGACTAGCGTATACAATGAGCAGTTCTTC
.	TRBV15	.	TRBJ2-7	CATSRDRDSSSYEQYF	TGTGCCACCAGCAGAGATCGGGACTCGAGCTCCTACGAGCAGTACTTC
TRBD2	TRBV19	.	TRBJ2-1	CASTILAGGRNEQFF	TGTGCCAGTACTATACTAGCGGGAGGTCGCAATGAGCAGTTCTTC
.	TRBV7-8	.	TRBJ1-2	CASSFRRTMYGYTF	TGTGCCAGCAGCTTCCGGAGAACGATGTATGGCTACACCTTC
TRBD2	TRBV28	.	TRBJ2-2	CASSFSGRGDTGELFF	TGTGCCAGCAGTTTCAGCGGGAGGGGGGACACCGGGGAGCTGTTTTTT
TRBD2	TRBV4-3	few	TRBJ2-5	CASSQDRSGSRRETQYF	TGCGCCAGCAGCCAAGATAGAAGCGGGAGTCGCCGAGAGACCCAGTACTTC
.	TRBV7-6	few	TRBJ2-2	CASSVAANTGELFF	TGTGCCAGCAGCGTTGCGGCGAACACCGGGGAGCTGTTTTTT
TRBD2	TRBV4-3	.	TRBJ2-1	CASSLNEGLVSNEQFF	TGCGCCAGCAGCCTTAATGAGGGACTAGTGAGCAATGAGCAGTTCTTC
.	TRBV6-1	many	TRBJ1-2	CASSRGSETNYGYTF	TGTGCCAGCAGTAGGGGGTCGGAGACTAACTATGGCTACACCTTC
TRBD2	TRBV7-6	.	TRBJ2-1	CASSLVQGLAGGPANEQFF	TGTGCCAGCAGCTTAGTACAGGGACTAGCGGGAGGGCCCGCGAATGAGCAGTTCTTC
TRBD1	TRBV6-1	few	TRBJ2-1	CASSGTGTGSEQFF	TGTGCCAGCAGTGGTACCGGGACAGGCAGTGAGCAGTTCTTC
TRBD1	TRBV30	.	TRBJ1-4	CAWSVIGGGGKLFF	TGTGCCTGGAGTGTAATTGGAGGGGGCGGAAAACTGTTTTTT
.	TRBV11-1	.	TRBJ2-1	CASSLADSQGQFF	TGTGCCAGCAGCTTAGCGGACAGTCAGGGGCAGTTCTTC
.	TRBV7-2	.	TRBJ2-1	CASSLGRLEKYNEQFF	TGTGCCAGCAGCTTAGGACGACTGGAGAAGTACAATGAGCAGTTCTTC
.	TRBV12-5	.	TRBJ1-1	CASGNTYGTAEAFF	TGTGCTAGTGGTAATACATACGGGACCGCTGAAGCTTTCTTT
TRBD2	TRBV28	.	TRBJ2-3	CASSYSGRRDTQYF	TGTGCCAGCAGTTATAGCGGGAGGCGAGATACGCAGTATTTT
TRBD1	TRBV7-6	.	TRBJ1-1	CASSQRTGGNTEAFF	TGTGCCAGCAGCCAAAGGACAGGGGGGAACACTGAAGCTTTCTTT
.	TRBV7-2	few	TRBJ2-7	CASSYPTNYRLGEQYF	TGTGCCAGCAGCTACCCGACGAATTACCGCCTCGGTGAGCAGTACTTC
.	TRBV7-2	.	TRBJ2-5	CASSFVTGSETQYF	TGTGCCAGCAGCTTCGTAACGGGATCCGAGACCCAGTACTTC
TRBD2	TRBV12-5	.	TRBJ2-2	CASGLSGMNTGELFF	TGTGCTAGTGGTTTGAGCGGGATGAACACCGGGGAGCTGTTTTTT
.	TRBV19	.	TRBJ2-1	CASSYTGTAYNEQFF	TGTGCCAGTAGTTATACCGGGACTGCTTACAATGAGCAGTTCTTC
.	TRBV6-2/TRBV6-3	.	TRBJ2-3	CASRRMPPDTQYF	TGTGCCAGCAGACGCATGCCCCCAGATACGCAGTATTTT
.	TRBV19	.	TRBJ1-1	CASSRRVEAFF	TGTGCCAGTAGTCGCAGGGTTGAAGCTTTCTTT
.	TRBV10-3	.	TRBJ1-1	CAIRGGLMNTEAFF	TGTGCCATCAGGGGCGGATTAATGAACACTGAAGCTTTCTTT
.	TRBV4-2	.	TRBJ2-3	CASSQEISKGPTDTQYF	TGTGCCAGCAGCCAAGAGATTAGCAAGGGCCCCACAGATACGCAGTATTTT
TRBD2	TRBV6-1	few	TRBJ2-7	CASTLLAGAYEQYF	TGTGCCAGCACTCTTCTAGCGGGAGCCTACGAGCAGTACTTC
.	TRBV10-2	few	TRBJ2-3	CASSEYRDGDTQYF	TGCGCCAGCAGTGAGTACCGGGATGGAGATACGCAGTATTTT
TRBD1	TRBV19	few	TRBJ1-6	CASSTWTGGNSPLHF	TGTGCCAGTAGTACTTGGACAGGGGGCAATTCACCCCTCCACTTT
.	TRBV5-1	.	TRBJ2-5	CASSPETTRKETQYF	TGCGCCAGCAGCCCAGAAACCACTAGGAAAGAGACCCAGTACTTC
.	TRBV7-6	.	TRBJ2-5	CASSLPKLGGGQETQYF	TGTGCCAGCAGCTTACCAAAACTCGGAGGGGGGCAAGAGACCCAGTACTTC
.	TRBV9	few	TRBJ1-2	CASSPDGNNYGYTF	TGTGCCAGCAGCCCTGACGGGAACAACTATGGCTACACCTTC
.	TRBV27	.	TRBJ2-3	CASSFPRGGRSTDTQYF	TGTGCCAGCAGTTTCCCGAGGGGGGGCCGTAGCACAGATACGCAGTATTTT
.	TRBV15	few	TRBJ2-1	CATSRAKGAAGGSSYNEQFF	TGTGCCACCAGCAGAGCAAAAGGAGCGGCCGGGGGTAGCTCCTACAATGAGCAGTTCTTC
.	TRBV28	few	TRBJ2-5	CASSTEDRWKIETQYF	TGTGCCAGCAGTACCGAAGACAGGTGGAAGATCGAGACCCAGTACTTC